This TCR beta chain was recovered during a study of cytomegalovirus exposure and HLA in healthy donors. The study, taken as a whole, reports: A cluster of highly shared sequence variants was likely a sequencing artifact. Rarity characterized most TCR sequences, yet some public TCRs appeared in many donors. Later analysis suggested most CMV-associated TCR beta chains were HLA-restricted.

The CDR3 contains 17 residues. V shed 3 bases, J shed 2 bases, and the junction held 10 bases outside the gene matches. CDR1 is MGHDK, CDR2 SYGVNS, per germline. Healthy donors of bone marrow made up the group. Primers for the PCR totalled 60 Vbeta and 13 Jbeta. TCRdb's copy holds only in-frame clones and misses some; the assay was immunoSEQ multiplex PCR. The sample shows under 85,000 clones, 55% to 75% of them seen only once. Notes on this clone: No antigen is known for it. Here the CDR3 omits its conserved ending phenylalanine or tryptophan, so a read error is the likely source.

The sequenced material came from PBMCs. This chain links TRBV25-1 with TRBJ2-4; 7 nucleotides agree with TRBD2. The sequence derives from a woman under 40 in good health and CMV-seronegative. This chain's CDR3 is CASSDRDGTTSKNIQYV. The CDR3 DNA follows: TGTGCCAGCAGTGACAGGGACGGGACTACTTCCAAAAACATTCAGTACGTC.